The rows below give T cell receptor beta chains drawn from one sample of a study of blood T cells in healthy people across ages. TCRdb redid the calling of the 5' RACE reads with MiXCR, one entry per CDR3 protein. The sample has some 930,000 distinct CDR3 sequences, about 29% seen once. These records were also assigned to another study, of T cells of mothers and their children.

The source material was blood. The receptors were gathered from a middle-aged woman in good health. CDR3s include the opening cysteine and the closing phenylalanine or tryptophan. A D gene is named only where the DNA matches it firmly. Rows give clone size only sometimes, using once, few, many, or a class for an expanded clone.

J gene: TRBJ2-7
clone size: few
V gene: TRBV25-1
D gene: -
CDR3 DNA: TGTGCCAGCAGCACACCCCGGATATGCGAGCAGTACTTC
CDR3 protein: CASSTPRICEQYF

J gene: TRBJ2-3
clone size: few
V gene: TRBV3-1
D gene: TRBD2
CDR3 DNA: TGTGCCAGCGGGGGTGGACTAGCGGGTTTGAATACGCAGTATTTT
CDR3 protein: CASGGGLAGLNTQYF

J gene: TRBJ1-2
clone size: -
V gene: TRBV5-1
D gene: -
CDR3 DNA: TGCGCCAGCAGCTTGCCAGGGCACTATGGCTACACCTTC
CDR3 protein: CASSLPGHYGYTF

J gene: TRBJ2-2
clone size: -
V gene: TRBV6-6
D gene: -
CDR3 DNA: TGTGCCAGCAGTATGGGGCAGGGGGTGCGCGGGGAGCCGTTTTTT
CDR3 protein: CASSMGQGVRGEPFF

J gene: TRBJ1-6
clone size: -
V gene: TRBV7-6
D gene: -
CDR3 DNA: TGTGCCAGCAGCTTAGTTGGTTCAGGTCTTAATTCACCCCTCCACTTT
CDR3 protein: CASSLVGSGLNSPLHF

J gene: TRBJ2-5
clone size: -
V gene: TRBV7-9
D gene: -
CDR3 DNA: TGTGCTTCAATGAGCGGCAAACTCCAAGAGACCCAGTACTTC
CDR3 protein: CASMSGKLQETQYF

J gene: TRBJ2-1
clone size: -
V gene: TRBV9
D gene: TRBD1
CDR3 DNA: TGTGCCAGCAGCGTAGAGGGGGTCAGGGGGAGCTCCTACAATGAGCAGTTCTTC
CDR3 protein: CASSVEGVRGSSYNEQFF

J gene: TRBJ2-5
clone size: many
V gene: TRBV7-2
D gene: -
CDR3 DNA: TGTGCCAGCACTCTAGGCCGGGGCCAAGAGACCCAGTACTTC
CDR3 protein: CASTLGRGQETQYF

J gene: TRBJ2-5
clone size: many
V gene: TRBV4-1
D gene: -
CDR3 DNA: TGCGCCAGCAGCCAAGTACAGCAAGAGACCCAGTACTTC
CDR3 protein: CASSQVQQETQYF

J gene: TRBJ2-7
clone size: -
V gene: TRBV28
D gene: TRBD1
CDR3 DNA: TGTGCCAGCAGTTTACGACTAACAGGGGTCATCTCCTGCGAGCGGTACTTC
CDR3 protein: CASSLRLTGVISCERYF

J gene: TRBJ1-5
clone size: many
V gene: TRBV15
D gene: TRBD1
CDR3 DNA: TGTGCCACCAGCAGGGCCGGCAGGGGGCATTTTCAGCCCCAGCATTTT
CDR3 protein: CATSRAGRGHFQPQHF

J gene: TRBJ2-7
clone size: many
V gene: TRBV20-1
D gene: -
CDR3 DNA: TGCAGTGCACAGAACATAGACAGAGTCTACGAGCAGTACTTC
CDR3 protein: CSAQNIDRVYEQYF

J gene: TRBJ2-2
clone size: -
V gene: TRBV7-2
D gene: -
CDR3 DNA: TGTGCCAGCAGCTTACTTCAGAATGCGAACCGGGAGCTGTTTTTT
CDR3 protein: CASSLLQNANRELFF

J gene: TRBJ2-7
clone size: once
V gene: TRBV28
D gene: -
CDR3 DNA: TGTGCCAGCGGTTTACCAGGGGACTCCTACGAGCAGTACTTC
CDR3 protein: CASGLPGDSYEQYF

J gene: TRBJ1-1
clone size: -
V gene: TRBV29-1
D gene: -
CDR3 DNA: TGCAGCGTGTACACTGAGAACGCTGAAGCTTTCTTT
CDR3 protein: CSVYTENAEAFF

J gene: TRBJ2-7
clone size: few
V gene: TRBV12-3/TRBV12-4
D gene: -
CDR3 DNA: TGTGCCAGCAGTTTCACTACCCCCCTACGCGACACCGCCTACGAGCAGTACTTC
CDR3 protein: CASSFTTPLRDTAYEQYF